What follows is one T cell receptor (beta chain) and its context. This entry comes from a study of blood T cell repertoires in COVID-19. Whole-study context: The United States, Italy and Spain supplied acute and convalescent COVID-19 samples. PBMCs, B-cell-depleted T cells, or T cells were the source of the cDNA or gDNA that made up the material.

Germline assignment: CDR1 MNHEY and CDR2 SVGAGI. The V end was cut by 2 bases, the J end by 2 bases, with 10 bases between. CDR3 length: 15 residues. Original methodology: Quantification of nucleated cells was approximated via reference gene primer amplification. Generated by immunoSEQ multiplex PCR, the TCRdb table keeps only in-frame clones and is missing some. V, J and clone size are taken as reported in that table, and D and trimming were inferred from the DNA itself. Here the sample spans around 250,000 clones, around 90% being singletons. This clonotype was sampled from a woman aged 70-85 years with active or convalescent COVID-19. The chain couples TRBV6-5 to TRBJ2-1; maybe TRBD1 (6 bases). Sequences were obtained from peripheral blood. The CDR3 DNA sequence: TGTGCCAGCAGTTACGTTGGGGGCGCCTACAATGAGCAGTTCTTC. Its protein is CASSYVGGAYNEQFF.